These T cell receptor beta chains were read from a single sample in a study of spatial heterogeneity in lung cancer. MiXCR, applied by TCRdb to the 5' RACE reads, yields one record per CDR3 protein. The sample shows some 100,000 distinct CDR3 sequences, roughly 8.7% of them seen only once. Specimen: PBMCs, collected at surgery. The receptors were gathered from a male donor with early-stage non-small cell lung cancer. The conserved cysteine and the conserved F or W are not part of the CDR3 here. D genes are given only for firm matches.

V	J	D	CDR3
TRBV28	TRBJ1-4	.	ASSTPRVGDEKLF
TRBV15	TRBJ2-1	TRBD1	ATSRDQGDEQF
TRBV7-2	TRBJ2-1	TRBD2	ASSFRLAAYNEQF
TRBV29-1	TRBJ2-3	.	SVDGQSDTQY
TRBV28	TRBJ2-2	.	ASSPLKNTGELF
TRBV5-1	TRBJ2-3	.	ASSSPAADTQY
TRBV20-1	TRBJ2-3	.	SAVGRRASSTDTQY
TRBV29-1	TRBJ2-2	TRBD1	SVATGAGELF
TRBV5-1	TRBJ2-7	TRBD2	ASSREGDEQY
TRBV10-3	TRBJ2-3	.	AISESGSGVDTQY
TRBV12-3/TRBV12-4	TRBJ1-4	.	ASRSTNEEKLF
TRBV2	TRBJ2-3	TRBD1	ASSDWDRGADTQY
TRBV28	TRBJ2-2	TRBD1	ATHSQGQGTGELF
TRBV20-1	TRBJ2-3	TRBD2	SALGLAPSDTQY
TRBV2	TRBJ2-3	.	ASSEAQIRLGQY
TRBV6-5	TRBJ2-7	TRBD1	ASSSPRDRGTYEQY
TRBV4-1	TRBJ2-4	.	ASSGHYIQY
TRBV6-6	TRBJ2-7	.	ASSYGWSYEQY
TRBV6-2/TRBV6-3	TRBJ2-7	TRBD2	ASRATSVHEQY
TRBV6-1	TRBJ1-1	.	ASRGGRGSKAF
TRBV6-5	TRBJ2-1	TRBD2	ASSSLAGRSSYNEQF
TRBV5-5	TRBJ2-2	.	ASSLQGSNTGELF
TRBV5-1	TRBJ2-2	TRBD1	ASSLQGSGELF
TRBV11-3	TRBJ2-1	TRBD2	ASSKEGLAGDEQF
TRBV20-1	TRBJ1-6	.	SASGLTNSPLH
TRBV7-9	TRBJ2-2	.	ASSLVRQSTGELF
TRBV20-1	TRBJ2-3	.	SARPRGRPDTQY
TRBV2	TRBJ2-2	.	ASHRRGTGELF
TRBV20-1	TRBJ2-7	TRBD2	SARDVRGGSYEQY
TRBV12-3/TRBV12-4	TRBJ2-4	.	ASSSVPQNIQY
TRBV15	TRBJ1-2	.	ATSRDRWEVYGYT
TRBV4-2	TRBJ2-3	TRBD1	ASSSGTGLTDTQY